These 7 T cell receptor beta chains were sequenced from one sample in a study of blood T cell repertoires in COVID-19. Profiling relied on immunoSEQ multiplex PCR, and the TCRdb table lists in-frame clones only, not all of them. The sample lists around 100,000 clones, about 90% seen once, with roughly a sixth in the top ten. Sequences were obtained from peripheral blood. These TCRs come from a man aged 45-60 years with acute or convalescent COVID-19.

The chain uses TRBV4-2 and TRBJ1-6; 7 bases are shared with TRBD1. The V gene's germline CDR1 is LGHNA and CDR2 YNFKEQ. The CDR3 is 15 amino acids. Germline trimming cut 5 bases from V and 9 bases from J; bases unmatched to any gene: 10. As DNA, the CDR3 is TGTGCCAGCAGCTCCACCGGACAGGATGGTTCACCCCTCCACTTT. Translated, it gives CASSSTGQDGSPLHF.

This clone was recorded only once. This chain joins TRBV11-3 and TRBJ2-1; 7 bases line up with TRBD2. In germline, CDR1 is SGHNT, CDR2 YENEEA. CDR3 length: 18 residues. The trim removed 3 bases at V and 2 bases at J, leaving 13 bases unmatched. The CDR3 DNA sequence: TGTGCCAGCAGCTTTGGGGCGGGGGTACCCCGGGCCTACAATGAGCAGTTCTTC. Translating it yields CASSFGAGVPRAYNEQFF.

The J gene is TRBJ2-3, the V gene TRBV10-2; 10 bases map to TRBD2. V gave up 8 bases and J gave up 6 bases; unmatched junction bases: 17. The CDR3 contains 17 residues. Germline CDR1 WSHSY, CDR2 SAAADI. The CDR3 loop is CASGASLSGGAYDTQYF. DNA of the CDR3: TGCGCCAGCGGAGCATCTCTAAGCGGGGGGGCCTACGATACGCAGTATTTT.

CDR3 sequence: CASVVGDRDYNEQFF. The CDR3 DNA follows: TGCGCCAGCGTTGTAGGGGACAGGGACTACAATGAGCAGTTCTTC. The chain uses TRBV10-2 and TRBJ2-1; TRBD1 aligns across 9 bases. The CDR3 loop spans 15 amino acids. In germline, CDR1 is WSHSY, CDR2 SAAADI. V dropped 8 bases and J dropped 3; count of bases not matched to a gene: 8.

The chain links TRBV6-2 or TRBV6-3 to TRBJ1-2; 9 positions agree with TRBD1. Germline V gene sequence: CDR1 MNHEY, CDR2 SVGEGT. Trimming took 5 bases from V and 3 from J; bases not matched to a gene: 7. The CDR3 loop spans 15 amino acids. The CDR3 DNA sequence: TGTGCCAGCAGTCAACTCAGACAGGGGGACTATGGCTACACCTTC. This codes for CASSQLRQGDYGYTF.

J is TRBJ1-1 and V is TRBV6-4; D unclear. The CDR3 loop spans 13 amino acids. CDR1 and CDR2 (germline): MRHNA, SNTAGT. V dropped 4 bases and J dropped 5 bases, with 11 bases sitting between them. The CDR3 sequence: CASSGEGGTEAFF. In nucleotides, the CDR3 is TGTGCCAGCAGTGGGGAGGGAGGGACTGAAGCTTTCTTT.

The chain has TRBV18 and TRBJ1-1; 10 bases match TRBD1. The junction had 10 bases not matched to a gene; V was cut back by 1 base and J by 5 bases. The CDR3 is 17 residues long. CDR1 KGHSH and CDR2 LQKENI come from the germline V gene. This CDR3 is CASSPLGQGLRGTEAFF. The DNA for the CDR3 is TGTGCCAGCTCACCACTGGGACAGGGGCTCCGCGGGACTGAAGCTTTCTTT.